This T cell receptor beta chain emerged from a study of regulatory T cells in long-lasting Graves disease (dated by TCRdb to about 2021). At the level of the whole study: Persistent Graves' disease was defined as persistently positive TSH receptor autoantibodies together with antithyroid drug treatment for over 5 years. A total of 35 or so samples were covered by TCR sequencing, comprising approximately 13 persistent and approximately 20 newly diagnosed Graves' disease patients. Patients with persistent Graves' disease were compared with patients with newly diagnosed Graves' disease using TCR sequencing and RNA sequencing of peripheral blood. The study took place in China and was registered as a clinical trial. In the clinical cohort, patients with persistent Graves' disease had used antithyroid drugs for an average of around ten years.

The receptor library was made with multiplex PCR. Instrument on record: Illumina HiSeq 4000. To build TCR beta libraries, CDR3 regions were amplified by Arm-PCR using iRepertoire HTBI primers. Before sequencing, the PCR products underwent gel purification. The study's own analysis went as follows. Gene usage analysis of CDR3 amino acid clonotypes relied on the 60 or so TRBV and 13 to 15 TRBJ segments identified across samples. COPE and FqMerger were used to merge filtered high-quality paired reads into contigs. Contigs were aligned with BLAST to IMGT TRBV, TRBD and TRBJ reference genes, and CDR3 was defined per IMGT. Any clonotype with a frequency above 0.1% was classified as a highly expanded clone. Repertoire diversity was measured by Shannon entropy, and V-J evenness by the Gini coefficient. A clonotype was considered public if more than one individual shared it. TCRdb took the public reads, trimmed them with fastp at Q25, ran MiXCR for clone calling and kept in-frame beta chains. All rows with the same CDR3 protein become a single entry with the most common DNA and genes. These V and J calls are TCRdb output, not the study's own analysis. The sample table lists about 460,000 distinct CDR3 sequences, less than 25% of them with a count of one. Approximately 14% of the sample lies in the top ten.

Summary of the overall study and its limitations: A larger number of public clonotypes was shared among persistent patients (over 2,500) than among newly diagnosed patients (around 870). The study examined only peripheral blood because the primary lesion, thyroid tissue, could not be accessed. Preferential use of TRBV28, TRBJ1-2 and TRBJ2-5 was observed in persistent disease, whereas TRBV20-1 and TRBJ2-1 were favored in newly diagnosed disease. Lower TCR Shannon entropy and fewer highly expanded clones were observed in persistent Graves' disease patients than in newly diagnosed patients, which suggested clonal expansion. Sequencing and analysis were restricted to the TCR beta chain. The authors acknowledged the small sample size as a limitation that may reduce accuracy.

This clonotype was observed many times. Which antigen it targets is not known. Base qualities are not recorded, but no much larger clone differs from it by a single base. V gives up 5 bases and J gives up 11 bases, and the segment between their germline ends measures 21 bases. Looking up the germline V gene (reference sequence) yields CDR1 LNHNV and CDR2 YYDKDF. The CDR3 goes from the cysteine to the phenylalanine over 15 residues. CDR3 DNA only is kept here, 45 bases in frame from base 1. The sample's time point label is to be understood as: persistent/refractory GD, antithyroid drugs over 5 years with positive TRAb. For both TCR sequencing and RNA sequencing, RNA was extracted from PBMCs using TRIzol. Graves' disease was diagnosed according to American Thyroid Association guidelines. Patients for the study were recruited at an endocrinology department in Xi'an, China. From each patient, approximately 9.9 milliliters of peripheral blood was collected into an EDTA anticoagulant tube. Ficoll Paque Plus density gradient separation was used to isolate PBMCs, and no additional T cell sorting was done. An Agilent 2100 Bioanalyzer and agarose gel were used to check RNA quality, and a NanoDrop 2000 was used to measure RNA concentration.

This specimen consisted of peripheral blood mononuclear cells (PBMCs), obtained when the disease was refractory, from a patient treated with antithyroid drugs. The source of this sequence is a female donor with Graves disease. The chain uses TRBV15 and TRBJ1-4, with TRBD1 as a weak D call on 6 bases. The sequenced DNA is TGTGCCACCAGCCCGATGGACAGTTTAATGAAGAAACTGTTTTTT. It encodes CATSPMDSLMKKLFF.